Following are 26 T cell receptor beta chains from one sample sequenced in a study of T cell responses to AZD1222 COVID-19 vaccine. Produced via immunoSEQ multiplex PCR; TCRdb's table is partial and in-frame only. The repertoire holds around 54,000 clones, 86% seen once, with 6.9% in the top ten. The sample in question was peripheral blood, obtained 28 days after the second AZD1222 dose. These TCRs come from an adult who received the AZD1222 COVID-19 vaccine.

The chain links TRBV5-1 to TRBJ1-6, with unresolved D. The length of the CDR3 is 13 residues. The ends were cut back, 3 bases at V and 7 bases at J, with 8 bases in the middle. The germline gives CDR1 SGHRS, CDR2 YFSETQ. The CDR3, as DNA: TGCGCCAGCAGCTCCCAGGCAAATTCACCCCTCCACTTT. Translating it yields CASSSQANSPLHF.

This chain connects TRBV5-1 to TRBJ2-7, with 10 bases identical to TRBD2. Germline V lookup: CDR1 SGHRS, CDR2 YFSETQ. CDR3 length: 14 amino acids. V gave up 4 bases and J gave up 4 bases; unmatched junction bases: 5. The CDR3 DNA follows: TGCGCCAGCAGCCCGGCTAGCGGGAGATACGAGCAGTACTTC. Amino acid sequence: CASSPASGRYEQYF.

V and J are TRBV27 and TRBJ1-5; no definite D call. Per the germline V gene, CDR1 is MNHEY and CDR2 is SMNVEV (reference sequence). Trimming pared 8 bases from V and 5 bases from J, leaving 13 bases between. The CDR3 extends over 13 amino acids. CDR3 nucleotide sequence: TGTGCCAGCGGTCAGGTAAGGGATCAGCCCCAGCATTTT. This gives the protein CASGQVRDQPQHF.

The CDR3 protein is CASSLGQAGQPQHF. CDR3 bases: TGTGCCAGCAGCTTGGGACAGGCGGGGCAGCCCCAGCATTTT. This chain links TRBV5-6 with TRBJ1-5; perhaps TRBD1 as D (6 bases). Germline V gene sequence: CDR1 SGHDT, CDR2 YYEEEE. CDR3 size: 14 residues. V lost 0 bases to trimming and J lost 7 bases, with 11 bases between them.

The CDR3 here is CSDDTQYF. The CDR3, as DNA: TGCAGCGATGATACGCAGTATTTT. The genes are TRBV29-1 and TRBJ2-3, with D hard to call. The CDR3 sequence is 8 residues long. The V end was cut by 7 bases, the J end by 6 bases, with 2 bases between. The germline V gene encodes CDR1 SQVTM and CDR2 ANQGSEA.

The gene calls are TRBV6-2 or TRBV6-3 and TRBJ1-5; 7 bases line up with TRBD1. J lost 2 bases, V lost 6 bases, and 10 bases had no gene match. This CDR3 has 16 amino acids. Germline V gene lookup returns CDR1 MNHEY and CDR2 SVGEGT. The CDR3 DNA follows: TGTGCCAGCAGGTACAGGGGAGTCAGCGGCAATCAGCCCCAGCATTTT. It translates to CASRYRGVSGNQPQHF.

The chain links TRBV6-4 to TRBJ1-1, with D perhaps TRBD1 (6 bases). This CDR3 comprises 14 residues. V was clipped by 4 bases and J by 1 base, with 10 bases between them. Germline assignment: CDR1 MRHNA and CDR2 SNTAGT. This CDR3 reads CASSVGGRNTEAFF. CDR3 coding DNA: TGTGCCAGCAGTGTGGGGGGGCGGAACACTGAAGCTTTCTTT.

The V gene is TRBV4-2, the J gene TRBJ1-2; the match to TRBD1 covers 7 bases. CDR3 length: 15 amino acids. Unmatched junction bases numbered 12, after V lost 4 bases and J lost 7 bases. The germline V gene encodes CDR1 LGHNA and CDR2 YNFKEQ. The CDR3 DNA follows: TGTGCCAGCAGCCCGCATGACAGGGAAGGGTTTGGCTACACCTTC. Its protein product is CASSPHDREGFGYTF.

The CDR3 protein is CASSQGGAEYYGYTF. CDR3 coding DNA: TGCGCCAGCAGCCAAGGTGGAGCTGAGTACTATGGCTACACCTTC. This chain joins TRBV4-3 and TRBJ1-2; no firm D call. Trimming removed 1 base from V and 3 bases from J, with 12 bases in between. The CDR3 length is 15 residues. CDR1 and CDR2 from the germline V gene are LGHNA and YSLEER.

V usage is TRBV7-2 and J usage is TRBJ2-7, with D unresolved. There are 14 residues in the CDR3. V was shortened by 5 bases and J by 2 bases, with 13 bases between the two germline ends. CDR1 is SGHTA and CDR2 is FQGNSA in the germline V gene. CDR3 DNA sequence: TGTGCCAGCAGCCCCCAGATGAGTCCCTACGAGCAGTACTTC. Residues: CASSPQMSPYEQYF.

The chain carries TRBV3-1 (or the pseudogene TRBV3-2) and TRBJ2-3, with a weak D call TRBD2 (6 bases). The CDR3 totals 14 residues. Germline CDR1 reads LGHDT; CDR2 reads YNNKEL (reference sequence). Between the trimmed V and J ends, which lost 4 bases and 1 base, there was a span of 9 bases. The CDR3 loop reads CASSLGGGTDTQYF. The CDR3 bases are TGTGCCAGCAGCCTAGGAGGGGGCACAGATACGCAGTATTTT.

The rearrangement uses TRBV29-1 and TRBJ2-7; unclear D gene. V was trimmed by 0 bases and J by 6 bases, leaving 12 bases between them. The CDR3 runs 13 residues. The germline V gene encodes CDR1 SQVTM and CDR2 ANQGSEA. The chain's CDR3 is CSVEDDGRTEQYF. DNA of the CDR3: TGCAGCGTTGAAGATGACGGGCGGACCGAGCAGTACTTC.

CDR3 residues: CASSGLAFNEQFF. CDR3 bases: TGTGCCAGCAGTGGTCTAGCGTTCAATGAGCAGTTCTTC. V usage is TRBV27 and J usage is TRBJ2-1, with a weak D call TRBD2 (6 bases). V lost 5 bases to trimming and J lost 6 bases, with 11 bases between them. The CDR3 sequence is 13 residues long. Per the germline V gene, CDR1 is MNHEY and CDR2 is SMNVEV (reference sequence).

This chain joins TRBV15 and TRBJ1-3, with D perhaps matching TRBD1 (6 bases). The germline V gene encodes CDR1 LNHNV and CDR2 YYDKDF (reference sequence). This CDR3 region has 17 residues. V lost 0 bases to trimming and J lost 4 bases, with 16 bases between them. Here the CDR3 DNA reads TGTGCCACCAGCAGAGATTTTGGGGGCCAGCGAGGAAACACCATATATTTT. Its translation is CATSRDFGGQRGNTIYF.

J is TRBJ2-5 and V is TRBV27; D is perhaps TRBD2 (7 bases). The CDR3 is 15 amino acids. Trimming took off 3 bases at V and 4 bases at J, with 15 bases between the two ends. Germline V gives CDR1 MNHEY, CDR2 SMNVEV (reference sequence). The CDR3 DNA follows: TGTGCCAGCAGTTTTTTTTCGGGGGGCTTAGAGACCCAGTACTTC. It translates to CASSFFSGGLETQYF.

The chain couples TRBV7-2 to TRBJ2-7; no reliable D call. The CDR3 length is 11 residues. Germline V gene data show CDR1 as SGHTA and CDR2 as FQGNSA. V gave up 5 bases and J gave up 3 bases, with 5 bases separating them. CDR3 nucleotides: TGTGCCAGCAGCGTGCGCTACGAGCAGTACTTC. Protein sequence: CASSVRYEQYF.

The chain recombines TRBV19 with TRBJ1-1; D is undetermined. CDR1 and CDR2 (germline): LNHDA, SQIVND (reference sequence). V lost 7 bases to trimming and J lost 1 base, with 4 bases between them. The CDR3 totals 11 residues. The CDR3 spells CASTANTEAFF. The CDR3 nucleotides are TGTGCCAGTACAGCGAACACTGAAGCTTTCTTT.

This clone was detected only once. This chain uses TRBV14 with TRBJ1-4, with unresolved D. Germline V gene lookup returns CDR1 SGHDN and CDR2 FVKESK. Trimming stripped 4 bases from V and 10 bases from J, with 16 bases between. The CDR3 spans 14 residues. As DNA, the CDR3 is TGTGCCAGCAGCCTCCTTTTAGGTCGAGGAAAACTGTTTTTT. Amino acid sequence: CASSLLLGRGKLFF. The full variable domain, with the rest looked up from reference TRBV14 and TRBJ1-4, is EAGVTQFPSHSVIEKGQTVTLRCDPISGHDNLYWYRRVMGKEIKFLLHFVKESKQDESGMPNNRFLAERTGGTYSTLKVQPAELEDSGVYFCASSLLLGRGKLFFGSGTQLSVL.

The count of this clone is one. V gene TRBV28 combines with J gene TRBJ1-2; TRBD1 is a possible D gene (5 bases). Trimming left V 7 bases short and J 5 bases short, with 17 bases between. The CDR3 is made up of 14 amino acids. Germline V lookup: CDR1 MDHEN, CDR2 SYDVKM. CDR3 sequence (DNA): TGTGCCAGCAATTCCCAGTCAGGGAGTTATGGCTACACCTTC. It specifies CASNSQSGSYGYTF.

The rearrangement joins TRBV19 to TRBJ1-5; 7 bases map to TRBD1. Trimming removed 5 bases from V and 4 bases from J; junction bases left unmatched: 14. Germline V gene data show CDR1 as LNHDA and CDR2 as SQIVND (reference sequence). This CDR3 has 17 amino acids. The CDR3 DNA reads TGTGCCAGTAGTCATACAGGGGATCTTAGGGGAAATCAGCCCCAGCATTTT. This gives the protein CASSHTGDLRGNQPQHF.

This clone was detected only a few times. The V gene is TRBV5-1, the J gene TRBJ2-7; a weak D match, TRBD2 (6 bases). V lost 0 bases and J lost 4, with 8 bases in between. CDR3 length: 13 residues. Germline-derived CDR1 and CDR2 are SGHRS and YFSETQ. The CDR3 loop is CASSLGEEYEQYF. The CDR3 DNA reads as TGCGCCAGCAGCTTGGGGGAGGAGTACGAGCAGTACTTC.

The genes are TRBV28 and TRBJ1-5; a weak D match, TRBD1 (5 bases). V lost 8 bases and J 7 bases, leaving 15 bases between the germline ends. The CDR3 sequence is 13 residues long. CDR1 is MDHEN and CDR2 is SYDVKM in the germline V gene. CDR3 coding DNA: TGTGCCAGCGAGGCAGGGATGTGGCAGCCCCAGCATTTT. This sequence encodes CASEAGMWQPQHF.

The chain is built from TRBV20-1 and TRBJ2-3; 8 bases map to TRBD1. J lost 9 bases, V lost 6 bases, and 5 bases had no gene match. Per germline, CDR1 DFQATT and CDR2 SNEGSKA (reference sequence). CDR3 length: 11 amino acids. The DNA of the CDR3 is TGCAGTGCAGAGACAGGGGACACGCAGTATTTT. Encoded protein: CSAETGDTQYF.

The J gene is TRBJ2-5, the V gene TRBV11-2, with TRBD2 matching over 10 bases. This CDR3 comprises 14 residues. Germline V gene lookup returns CDR1 SGHAT and CDR2 FQNNGV. V dropped 5 bases and J dropped 5; count of bases not matched to a gene: 5. The CDR3 DNA reads TGTGCCAGCAGCCAGCGGGGGGGCCTTGAGACCCAGTACTTC. Protein sequence: CASSQRGGLETQYF.

The chain carries TRBV5-1 and TRBJ1-1; D is ambiguous. Trimming took off 0 bases at V and 0 bases at J, with 12 bases between the two ends. Per the germline V gene, CDR1 is SGHRS and CDR2 is YFSETQ. The CDR3 is 16 residues long. The CDR3 bases are TGCGCCAGCAGCTTGGTTAGCAGCGGGGTGAACACTGAAGCTTTCTTT. Translating it yields CASSLVSSGVNTEAFF.

The rearrangement links TRBV7-9 to TRBJ2-1; the D gene is possibly TRBD1 (5 bases). V was trimmed by 7 bases and J by 6 bases, leaving 19 bases between them. Germline CDR1 is SEHNR and CDR2 is FQNEAQ (reference sequence). The CDR3 extends over 15 amino acids. CDR3 bases: TGTGCCAGCACCTATATTAGGGGCCGCCGCAATGAGCAGTTCTTC. Its protein product is CASTYIRGRRNEQFF.